A single sample is the source of the 27 T cell receptor beta chains below, sequenced in a study of neurological immune-mediated disorders. TCRdb called the 5' RACE reads again in MiXCR, with one record for every CDR3 protein. The sample includes 20,000 to 30,000 distinct CDR3 sequences, over 5.5% seen only once; the top ten take approximately 4.3%. The sequenced sample consisted of PBMCs. The receptors stem from a woman in her thirties or forties in good health.

There are many counts of this clonotype. The chain carries TRBV5-1 and TRBJ2-1, with D perhaps given as TRBD1 or TRBD2 (5 bases each). The CDR3 covers 13 residues. V gave up 7 bases and J gave up 0 bases, with 8 bases separating them. Looked up from germline, CDR1 is SGHRS and CDR2 is YFSETQ. The DNA for the CDR3 is TGCGCCAGCGGGGGTCTCTCCTACAATGAGCAGTTCTTC. Its translation: CASGGLSYNEQFF.

On this clonotype: The conserved closing phenylalanine or tryptophan is absent in this CDR3, likely reflecting a read error. J is TRBJ2-4 and V is TRBV6-6; D assignment may be TRBD1 or TRBD2 (5 bases each). Per the germline V gene, CDR1 is MNHNY and CDR2 is SVGAGI (reference sequence). This CDR3 comprises 16 residues. V lost 9 bases to trimming and J lost 0 bases, with 18 bases between them. The CDR3 coding sequence is TGTGCCAGTGCCCCTCTGGGGGACGTAGCCAAAAACATTCAGTACTGC. It encodes CASAPLGDVAKNIQYC.

At least ten counts were recorded for this clonotype. V usage is TRBV5-6 and J usage is TRBJ2-3; D is ambiguous. CDR1 is SGHDT, CDR2 YYEEEE, per germline. CDR3 length: 14 amino acids. V was pared by 3 bases and J by 1 base, with 9 bases between. CDR3 bases: TGTGCCAGCAGCTCACCGTTTCGCACAGATACGCAGTATTTT. This codes for CASSSPFRTDTQYF.

This clonotype is medium-sized. V usage is TRBV7-2 and J usage is TRBJ2-3; D possibly corresponds to TRBD1 (6 bases). The CDR3 runs to 13 residues. Trimming pared 3 bases from V and 6 bases from J, leaving 10 bases between. CDR1 and CDR2 (germline): SGHTA, FQGNSA. The CDR3 sequence is CASSFPGVDTQYF. In DNA form, the CDR3 reads TGTGCCAGCAGCTTCCCAGGGGTGGATACGCAGTATTTT.

This clonotype appeared many times. This chain joins TRBV5-1 and TRBJ2-1, with 8 bases aligning to TRBD2. There are 16 residues in the CDR3. V shed 4 bases, J shed 7 bases, and the junction held 13 bases outside the gene matches. Germline V lookup: CDR1 SGHRS, CDR2 YFSETQ. The CDR3 reads CASSTFSGEGGNEQFF. The CDR3 coding sequence is TGCGCCAGCAGCACCTTTAGCGGGGAGGGCGGTAATGAGCAGTTCTTC.

This clonotype showed up many times. Here the CDR3 reads CASREDLSTGELFF. CDR3 sequence (DNA): TGTGCCAGCAGAGAGGACTTGTCCACCGGGGAGCTGTTTTTT. The J gene is TRBJ2-2, the V gene TRBV2, with D tentatively TRBD2 (5 bases). CDR3 length equals 14 residues. V was cut by 6 bases and J by 4 bases, with 12 bases left in between. Germline V gives CDR1 SNHLY, CDR2 FYNNEI.

In its sample, this clonotype was seen many times. V usage is TRBV5-1 and J usage is TRBJ2-7; 7 nucleotides align to TRBD1. V trimming: 2 bases; J trimming: 3 bases; junction bases outside the gene matches: 11. Looked up from germline, CDR1 is SGHRS and CDR2 is YFSETQ. The CDR3 consists of 16 residues. CDR3 DNA: TGCGCCAGCAGCTTAATACCGGGACAGCCTAACTACGAGCAGTACTTC. Amino acid sequence: CASSLIPGQPNYEQYF.

The sample holds many counts of this clonotype. V usage is TRBV12-3 or TRBV12-4 and J usage is TRBJ2-2; possible D gene TRBD1, 5 bases. The CDR3 contains 15 residues. V was pared by 4 bases and J by 0 bases, with 9 bases between. The CDR3 is CASSYRTANTGELFF. The CDR3 DNA sequence: TGTGCCAGCAGTTACAGGACCGCGAACACCGGGGAGCTGTTTTTT.

At least ten counts were recorded for this clonotype. V is TRBV7-9 and J is TRBJ2-1, with 7 bases that match TRBD1. V was pared by 4 bases and J by 12 bases, with 3 bases of the junction left unmatched. The CDR3 is 11 residues long. Per the germline V gene, CDR1 is SEHNR and CDR2 is FQNEAQ (reference sequence). CDR3 region: CASSSGQMQFF. DNA for the CDR3: TGTGCCAGCAGCTCGGGACAGATGCAGTTCTTC.

The CDR3 DNA reads as TGTGCCACCCGGCGGGAGGGCCTTGGCGGGGAGCTGTTTTTT. As protein: CATRREGLGGELFF. The rearrangement uses TRBV12-3 or TRBV12-4 and TRBJ2-2; 9 positions agree with TRBD2. V lost 10 bases and J lost 7; bases outside the gene matches: 10. CDR3 length: 14 amino acids.

This clonotype was seen many times. V and J are TRBV19 and TRBJ1-5; D is unresolved. V gave up 0 bases and J gave up 11 bases, with 8 bases separating them. CDR1 and CDR2 from the germline V gene are LNHDA and SQIVND (reference sequence). The CDR3 sequence is 12 residues long. The CDR3 DNA reads as TGTGCCAGTAGTATAGAAGAGGCTACCCAGCATTTT. Translated, it gives CASSIEEATQHF.

This clonotype was observed many times. The chain recombines TRBV27 with TRBJ1-1; TRBD1 is a possible D gene (6 bases). CDR1 is MNHEY, CDR2 SMNVEV, per germline (reference sequence). V was pared by 6 bases and J by 0 bases, with 11 bases between. This CDR3 is 14 amino acids long. In DNA, the CDR3 is TGTGCCAGCAGCCGGACAGTCATGAACACTGAAGCTTTCTTT. It encodes CASSRTVMNTEAFF.

This clonotype was seen ten or more times. The chain couples TRBV7-8 to TRBJ1-4; D not resolved. This CDR3 has 13 residues. With 5 bases removed from V and 3 bases from J, the gap between germline ends came to 7 bases. Germline lookup yields CDR1 SGHVS and CDR2 FQNEAQ. The CDR3 sequence: CASSLDPNEKLFF. The CDR3 nucleotides read TGTGCCAGCAGCCTAGACCCTAATGAAAAACTGTTTTTT.

The chain joins TRBV21-1 to TRBJ1-1. TRBV21-1 is given as a pseudogene. CDR3 length: 14 amino acids. In nucleotides, the CDR3 is TGTGCCAGCAGCAAAGGTCCTTGGCACACTGAAGCTTTCTTT. This translates into CASSKGPWHTEAFF.

The chain employs TRBV30 and TRBJ1-1, with D uncertain. Trimming left V 0 bases short and J 1 base short, with 3 bases between. This CDR3 has 12 amino acids. Germline CDR1 reads GTSNPN; CDR2 reads SVGIG (reference sequence). DNA for the CDR3: TGTGCCTGGAGTGTCAGGAACACTGAAGCTTTCTTT. Its protein is CAWSVRNTEAFF.

This clonotype was recorded many times. This sequence joins TRBV20-1 and TRBJ2-7, with D unresolved. Looked up from germline, CDR1 is DFQATT and CDR2 is SNEGSKA (reference sequence). The V end lost 3 bases, the J end lost 0 bases, and 12 bases lay between the germline ends. CDR3 length: 14 amino acids. Here the CDR3 DNA reads TGCAGTGCTAGGATTCCATCGAGCTCCTACGAGCAGTACTTC. Translating gives CSARIPSSSYEQYF.

This clonotype was observed at least ten times. The chain uses TRBV5-1 and TRBJ2-2; TRBD2 is a possible D gene (5 bases). The CDR3 sequence is 14 residues long. V lost 7 bases, J lost 6 bases, and 16 bases lay in between. Germline values: CDR1 SGHRS, CDR2 YFSETQ. The CDR3 region has the DNA TGCGCCAGCTTCTTCAGTAGCGTCGCCGGGGAGCTGTTTTTT. Encoded protein: CASFFSSVAGELFF.

This clonotype was detected ten times or more. The V and J genes are TRBV20-1 and TRBJ2-5; 9 bases line up with TRBD2. The length of the CDR3 is 18 residues. Germline V CDR1 and CDR2: DFQATT, SNEGSKA (reference sequence). V lost 2 bases to trimming and J lost 3 bases; unmatched junction nucleotides: 16. CDR3 nucleotides: TGCAGTGCTAGAAGAGGGACGTTCCTAGCGGGACCGAAAGAGACCCAGTACTTC. Translation gives CSARRGTFLAGPKETQYF.

This clonotype was seen at least ten times. The genes are TRBV24-1 and TRBJ1-1; 7 bases agree with TRBD1. In germline, CDR1 is KGHDR, CDR2 SFDVKD. The CDR3 runs 15 residues. After removal of 3 bases from V and 6 bases from J, the junction contained 9 bases not matched to a gene. For the CDR3, the DNA is TGTGCCACCAGTGATCCAAGACAGGGAACTCCTGAAGCTTTCTTT. Its translation is CATSDPRQGTPEAFF.

The table lists this clonotype with many counts. The chain recombines TRBV5-1 with TRBJ2-1, with 10 bases fitting TRBD2. Trimming at V came to 0 bases and at J to 8 bases, leaving 5 bases not matched to a gene. Germline CDR1 reads SGHRS; CDR2 reads YFSETQ. There are 15 residues in the CDR3. The CDR3 sequence: CASSLVASGSDEQFF. Written as DNA, the CDR3 is TGCGCCAGCAGCTTGGTGGCTAGCGGGAGTGATGAGCAGTTCTTC. Variable domain in full (rest from reference TRBV5-1 and TRBJ2-1): KAGVTQTPRYLIKTRGQQVTLSCSPISGHRSVSWYQQTPGQGLQFLFEYFSETQRNKGNFPGRFSGRQFSNSRSEMNVSTLELGDSALYLCASSLVASGSDEQFFGPGTRLTVL.

This clonotype was seen many times. Written as DNA, the CDR3 is TGTGCCAGCAGTCCCCAGCCCCCCGGCACAGATACGCAGTATTTT. This codes for CASSPQPPGTDTQYF. The chain uses TRBV28 and TRBJ2-3, with D hard to call. This CDR3 contains 15 residues. Trimming pared 5 bases from V and 1 base from J, leaving 13 bases between. Germline assignment: CDR1 MDHEN and CDR2 SYDVKM.

This clonotype turned up a few times. This sequence may be a read error, since a much larger clone differs from it by one base. The genes are TRBV4-3 and TRBJ2-2; D remains ambiguous. The CDR3 has 11 amino acids. Trimming cost V 2 bases and J 5 bases, with 0 bases left between them. The germline V gene has CDR1 LGHNA and CDR2 YSLEER. The CDR3 DNA reads TGCGCCAGCAGCCAAACCGGGGAGCTGTTTTTT. Protein sequence: CASSQTGELFF.

This clonotype has a count of ten or more. The chain joins TRBV6-5 to TRBJ1-6; D uncertain. Germline V gene sequence: CDR1 MNHEY, CDR2 SVGAGI. This CDR3 spans 16 amino acids. The V end lost 0 bases, the J end lost 7 bases, and 13 bases lay between the germline ends. CDR3 residues: CASSYSSMALNSPLHF. In nucleotides, the CDR3 is TGTGCCAGCAGTTACTCGTCCATGGCGCTAAATTCACCCCTCCACTTT.

This clonotype was observed at least ten times. The chain combines TRBV28 with TRBJ2-7; D is undetermined. The germline CDR1 and CDR2 sequences are MDHEN and SYDVKM. V was cut by 6 bases and J by 2 bases, with 14 bases left in between. CDR3 length equals 14 residues. The CDR3 protein is CASSPPVTTYEQYF. The CDR3 bases are TGTGCCAGCAGCCCCCCGGTTACTACCTACGAGCAGTACTTC. Together with reference TRBV28 and TRBJ2-7, the CDR3 gives the full variable domain: DVKVTQSSRYLVKRTGEKVFLECVQDMDHENMFWYRQDPGLGLRLIYFSYDVKMKEKGDIPEGYSVSREKKERFSLILESASTNQTSMYLCASSPPVTTYEQYFGPGTRLTVT.

This clonotype has a count of ten or more. The V call is TRBV29-1, the J call TRBJ2-1; D unclear. CDR1 and CDR2 (germline): SQVTM, ANQGSEA. Trimming shortened V by 7 bases and J by 4 bases, and 17 bases separated the two germline ends. The CDR3 loop spans 14 amino acids. The DNA for the CDR3 is TGCAGCGCTGACCATCCATTCGATTACAATGAGCAGTTCTTC. Translated, it gives CSADHPFDYNEQFF.

This clonotype was observed many times. The rearrangement uses TRBV27 and TRBJ2-2; TRBD2 matches 8 bases. From germline, CDR1 is MNHEY and CDR2 SMNVEV (reference sequence). The CDR3 has 17 residues. V dropped 4 bases and J dropped 0; count of bases not matched to a gene: 7. The CDR3 protein is CASSSPSGSANTGELFF. The CDR3 nucleotides read TGTGCCAGCAGTTCTCCGAGCGGGAGCGCGAACACCGGGGAGCTGTTTTTT.

This clonotype was detected many times. The chain employs TRBV20-1 and TRBJ2-7; 10 nucleotides line up with TRBD2. From germline, CDR1 is DFQATT and CDR2 SNEGSKA (reference sequence). The CDR3 has 16 residues. V was pared by 0 bases and J by 6 bases, with 11 bases of the junction left unmatched. CDR3 sequence (DNA): TGCAGTGCTAGAGATTCTACTCTAGCGGGAGCGGTCGAGCAGTACTTC. It translates to CSARDSTLAGAVEQYF.